The T cell receptor beta chain under discussion was sequenced for a study of blood T cell repertoires in COVID-19. Study-level background: Sample material is recorded as cDNA or gDNA derived from T cells, B-cell-depleted T cells, or PBMCs.

This clone has only a few counts. The ends were cut back, 4 bases at V and 4 bases at J, with 19 bases in the middle. The germline CDR1 and CDR2 sequences are SEHNR and FQNEAQ (reference sequence). The CDR3 extends over 17 amino acids. Original analysis: Amplification with reference gene primers provided the estimates of nucleated cell counts. The repertoire was sequenced with immunoSEQ multiplex PCR; TCRdb's copy has only in-frame clones and lacks some. V, J and clone size were drawn from that table, and D and trimming were deduced from the DNA. The sample has approximately 99,000 clones; over 75% are singletons.

This sequence joins TRBV7-9 and TRBJ1-4; D is uncertain. Sequencing was done on a sample of peripheral blood. This TCR was sampled from a human donor in a cohort sampled during active COVID-19. CDR3 DNA sequence: TGTGCCAGCAGCTCCGGAATCGAACCCACAGTTAATGAAAAACTGTTTTTT. Protein sequence: CASSSGIEPTVNEKLFF.